Below, 29 T cell receptor beta chains from the same sample are listed, as sequenced in a study of cytomegalovirus exposure and HLA in healthy donors. PCR involved 60 Vbeta and 13 Jbeta primers. Assay: immunoSEQ multiplex PCR; the TCRdb copy retains only in-frame clones and omits some. This sample has roughly 99,000 clones; over 60% occur once, and the top ten carry approximately 15%. Sequences were obtained from PBMCs. The receptors shown here come from a man aged 60 to 69 in good health and CMV-seropositive.

The chain links TRBV10-3 to TRBJ2-5; D is undetermined. The J call may be wrong; the DNA end is better matched by TRBJ2-7. The CDR3 length is 14 residues. In germline, CDR1 is ENHRY, CDR2 SYGVKD. This chain's CDR3 is CAINSGPLSYEQYF. In DNA form, the CDR3 reads TGTGCCATCAACTCGGGTCCTCTCTCCTACGAGCAGTACTTC.

This chain links TRBV29-1 with TRBJ1-5; tentatively, D is TRBD1 (6 bases). V was pared by 4 bases and J by 4 bases, with 11 bases between. The CDR3 extends over 13 amino acids. Looked up from germline, CDR1 is SQVTM and CDR2 is ANQGSEA. The CDR3, as DNA: TGCAGCGTTGGATCCCAGGGGAATCAGCCCCAGCATTTT. Its translation is CSVGSQGNQPQHF. Full variable domain (outside the CDR3, taken from reference TRBV29-1 and TRBJ1-5): SAVISQKPSRDICQRGTSLTIQCQVDSQVTMMFWYRQQPGQSLTLIATANQGSEATYESGFVIDKFPISRPNLTFSTLTVSNMSPEDSSIYLCSVGSQGNQPQHFGDGTRLSIL.

This rearrangement joins TRBV5-1 to TRBJ2-7; no reliable D call. The CDR3 consists of 13 residues. V was pared by 0 bases and J by 4 bases, with 8 bases between. Germline V gives CDR1 SGHRS, CDR2 YFSETQ. The CDR3 nucleotides are TGCGCCAGCAGCTTGGGTGCCGGGTACGAGCAGTACTTC. This encodes CASSLGAGYEQYF.

The chain combines TRBV13 with TRBJ2-5; 12 bases map to TRBD2. Trimming cost V 8 bases and J 3 bases; bases outside gene matches: 7. Germline CDR1 PRHDT, CDR2 FYEKMQ (reference sequence). This CDR3 comprises 15 residues. The CDR3 DNA sequence: TGTGCCAGCTCCCTAGCGGGGGGGCCGGAAGAGACCCAGTACTTC. Translation gives CASSLAGGPEETQYF.

This clone was recorded only once. V gene TRBV2 combines with J gene TRBJ1-5; weak D call: TRBD1 (5 bases). This CDR3 comprises 16 residues. Germline assignment: CDR1 SNHLY and CDR2 FYNNEI. V was shortened by 8 bases and J by 0 bases, with 17 bases between the two germline ends. The CDR3 loop reads CASPHRQMYSNQPQHF. The CDR3 DNA reads TGTGCCAGCCCCCATCGACAGATGTATAGCAATCAGCCCCAGCATTTT. The full variable domain, with the rest looked up from reference TRBV2 and TRBJ1-5, is EPEVTQTPSHQVTQMGQEVILRCVPISNHLYFYWYRQILGQKVEFLVSFYNNEISEKSEIFDDQFSVERPDGSNFTLKIRSTKLEDSAMYFCASPHRQMYSNQPQHFGDGTRLSIL.

The V and J genes are TRBV6-5 and TRBJ2-1, with 7 bases that match TRBD1. With V trimmed by 9 bases and J by 6 bases, 8 bases remained unmatched. Germline values: CDR1 MNHEY, CDR2 SVGAGI. The CDR3 is 13 amino acids. CDR3 DNA: TGTGCCAGTATAGGGGGCTCGAGCAATGAGCAGTTCTTC. Translation: CASIGGSSNEQFF.

This clone was counted once. This sequence joins TRBV6-1 and TRBJ2-3; D is possibly TRBD2 (6 bases). There are 18 residues in the CDR3. Germline V gene sequence: CDR1 MNHNS, CDR2 SASEGT. V lost 4 bases to trimming and J lost 3 bases, with 23 bases between them. The CDR3 spells CASSAKSRVAGTTDTQYF. Here the CDR3 DNA reads TGTGCCAGCAGTGCGAAGAGTCGAGTAGCAGGGACTACAGATACGCAGTATTTT.

The genes are TRBV9 and TRBJ1-6; maybe TRBD1 (5 bases). Trimming cost V 4 bases and J 3 bases, with 14 bases left between them. Germline CDR1 is SGDLS and CDR2 is YYNGEE. The CDR3 contains 16 residues. The CDR3 loop reads CASSPRGTDYNSPLHF. Written as DNA, the CDR3 is TGTGCCAGCAGCCCACGGGGGACGGACTATAATTCACCCCTCCACTTT.

The gene calls are TRBV28 and TRBJ1-4, with a weak D call TRBD1 (5 bases). The germline V gene has CDR1 MDHEN and CDR2 SYDVKM. The CDR3 loop spans 13 amino acids. Trimming took 6 bases from V and 4 from J, leaving 9 bases between them. CDR3 loop: CASRRQHNEKLFF. DNA of the CDR3: TGTGCCAGCAGGAGACAGCATAATGAAAAACTGTTTTTT. The full variable domain, in which reference TRBV28 and TRBJ1-4 provide the parts outside the CDR3, is DVKVTQSSRYLVKRTGEKVFLECVQDMDHENMFWYRQDPGLGLRLIYFSYDVKMKEKGDIPEGYSVSREKKERFSLILESASTNQTSMYLCASRRQHNEKLFFGSGTQLSVL.

The chain employs TRBV6-5 and TRBJ1-3, with 7 bases that match TRBD1. The V and J ends lost 6 bases and 2 bases, in that order; junction bases with no gene match: 4. The CDR3 spans 14 residues. Germline loops: CDR1 MNHEY, CDR2 SVGAGI. The CDR3 bases are TGTGCCAGCAGACTAACAGGGGCTGGAAACACCATATATTTT. Its translation: CASRLTGAGNTIYF.

The rearrangement uses TRBV7-2 and TRBJ1-6; D is ambiguous. Germline CDR1 and CDR2: SGHTA and FQGNSA. With 3 bases removed from V and 0 bases from J, the gap between germline ends came to 3 bases. This CDR3 region has 14 residues. The CDR3 sequence: CASSFGSYNSPLHF. The CDR3 DNA follows: TGTGCCAGCAGCTTCGGCTCCTATAATTCACCCCTCCACTTT.

This sequence joins TRBV5-4 and TRBJ2-5; weak D call: TRBD2 (5 bases). Germline values: CDR1 SGHNT, CDR2 YYREEE (reference sequence). The CDR3 runs 13 residues. V lost 4 bases to trimming and J lost 7 bases, with 14 bases between them. Here the CDR3 DNA reads TGTGCCAGCAGCCTCAGCGGTCCGGGGACCCAGTACTTC. This translates into CASSLSGPGTQYF.

This clone was detected only a few times. The chain uses TRBV9 and TRBJ1-1; D unresolved. Germline CDR1 SGDLS, CDR2 YYNGEE. CDR3 length: 13 residues. V dropped 0 bases and J dropped 4 bases, with 7 bases sitting between them. The CDR3 loop reads CASSVDPGTEAFF. The CDR3, as DNA: TGTGCCAGCAGCGTAGACCCGGGCACTGAAGCTTTCTTT.

This rearrangement joins TRBV9 to TRBJ1-2; TRBD1 is a possible D gene (6 bases). The CDR3 is 13 amino acids. Trimming removed 7 bases at V and 2 bases at J, with 12 bases between. CDR1 SGDLS and CDR2 YYNGEE come from the germline V gene. The CDR3 region is CASGATGNYGYTF. CDR3 DNA: TGTGCCAGCGGAGCAACAGGGAACTATGGCTACACCTTC. Full variable domain (outside the CDR3, taken from reference TRBV9 and TRBJ1-2): DSGVTQTPKHLITATGQRVTLRCSPRSGDLSVYWYQQSLDQGLQFLIQYYNGEERAKGNILERFSAQQFPDLHSELNLSSLELGDSALYFCASGATGNYGYTFGSGTRLTVV.

This clone was seen a single time. The J gene is TRBJ1-2, the V gene TRBV7-9; the match to TRBD1 covers 7 bases. With V trimmed by 3 bases and J by 4 bases, 5 bases remained unmatched. The CDR3 has 14 amino acids. Per germline, CDR1 SEHNR and CDR2 FQNEAQ (reference sequence). CDR3 nucleotide sequence: TGTGCCAGCAGCTTTGTACAGGGGTCCTATGGCTACACCTTC. Translating it yields CASSFVQGSYGYTF.

The chain uses TRBV5-1 and TRBJ1-2; 11 bases line up with TRBD1. The CDR3 runs to 18 residues. From germline, CDR1 is SGHRS and CDR2 YFSETQ. The V segment lost 4 bases and the J segment 0 bases; nucleotides outside the gene matches: 11. The CDR3 region is CASSLTWTGGSSNYGYTF. In DNA, the CDR3 is TGCGCCAGCAGCCTCACATGGACAGGGGGCTCCTCTAACTATGGCTACACCTTC. The whole variable domain, filled in from reference TRBV5-1 and TRBJ1-2, reads KAGVTQTPRYLIKTRGQQVTLSCSPISGHRSVSWYQQTPGQGLQFLFEYFSETQRNKGNFPGRFSGRQFSNSRSEMNVSTLELGDSALYLCASSLTWTGGSSNYGYTFGSGTRLTVV.

The chain carries TRBV27 and TRBJ1-5; 8 bases are shared with TRBD1. Germline lookup yields CDR1 MNHEY and CDR2 SMNVEV (reference sequence). This CDR3 contains 15 residues. V was pared by 3 bases and J by 5 bases, with 6 bases of the junction left unmatched. CDR3 DNA sequence: TGTGCCAGCAGTTTTGGGACAGGACCCCATCAGCCCCAGCATTTT. Protein product: CASSFGTGPHQPQHF.

The chain carries TRBV7-3 and TRBJ2-6; no clear D. CDR1 is SGHTA and CDR2 is FQGTGA in the germline V gene. With 2 bases removed from V and 0 bases from J, the gap between germline ends came to 14 bases. CDR3 length: 18 residues. CDR3 nucleotide sequence: TGTGCCAGCAGCTTATTTTCCCTTTCGAGCTCTGGGGCCAACGTCCTGACTTTC. Protein: CASSLFSLSSSGANVLTF.

This sequence joins TRBV6-6 and TRBJ1-2, with D possibly TRBD1 on 6 matching bases. Trimming removed 6 bases at V and 7 bases at J, with 18 bases between. CDR1 is MNHNY, CDR2 SVGAGI, per germline (reference sequence). The CDR3 sequence is 14 residues long. The CDR3 DNA sequence: TGTGCCAGCAGGAGACAGGTCGGGTCGCTTGGCTACACCTTC. Residues: CASRRQVGSLGYTF.

This clone appeared a few times. The limits of the CDR3 on the DNA are not certain, so only TCRdb's listed CDR3 is given. The chain links TRBV27 to TRBJ1-1; TRBD1, the table's D call, lacks a check against the DNA. The CDR3 sequence runs 17 residues, both termini included. The V gene's germline CDR1 is MNHEY and CDR2 SMNVEV (reference sequence). CDR3 region: CASSTSTGIRMNTEAFF.

In this sample, this clone turned up a few times. This sequence joins TRBV4-3 and TRBJ2-5; 7 bases map to TRBD2. Germline loops: CDR1 LGHNA, CDR2 YSLEER. The CDR3 totals 16 residues. Losses at the gene ends were 1 base for V and 5 bases for J; bases not matched to a gene: 10. CDR3 DNA: TGCGCCAGCAGCCAAGGCGGCGGGGGTGGAAGTGAGACCCAGTACTTC. Amino acids: CASSQGGGGGSETQYF.

V is TRBV10-1 and J is TRBJ2-3; tentative D call: TRBD1 (7 bases). Germline assignment: CDR1 WNHNN and CDR2 SYGVQD (reference sequence). This CDR3 region has 15 residues. V shed 3 bases and J shed 1 base, with 11 bases lying between them. As DNA, the CDR3 is TGCGCCAGCAGTGACAGGGGGGCCGGCACAGATACGCAGTATTTT. Protein sequence: CASSDRGAGTDTQYF.

This rearrangement joins TRBV7-9 to TRBJ2-1; maybe TRBD1 (7 bases). The CDR3 has 16 amino acids. Germline-derived CDR1 and CDR2 are SEHNR and FQNEAQ (reference sequence). V lost 5 bases and J 6 bases, leaving 20 bases between the germline ends. CDR3 DNA sequence: TGTGCCAGCAGCCCCGGGGGCTGGGACAGCTTCAATGAGCAGTTCTTC. Its translation is CASSPGGWDSFNEQFF.

The genes are TRBV15 and TRBJ2-3, with a possible D match to TRBD2 (5 bases). Trimming removed 7 bases from V and 4 bases from J, with 18 bases in between. The CDR3 has 15 residues. Per the germline V gene, CDR1 is LNHNV and CDR2 is YYDKDF (reference sequence). The CDR3 sequence: CATTRLTGFPDTQYF. The CDR3 region has the DNA TGTGCCACCACACGGCTAACGGGGTTCCCAGATACGCAGTATTTT.

This clone was detected only a few times. The chain recombines TRBV10-1 with TRBJ2-1; a possible D gene is TRBD2 (5 bases). Trimming removed 5 bases at V and 0 bases at J, with 11 bases between. CDR1 is WNHNN, CDR2 SYGVQD, per germline (reference sequence). This CDR3 has 15 residues. CDR3 sequence (DNA): TGCGCCAGCAGTTCTAGCCCGAGCTCCTACAATGAGCAGTTCTTC. It encodes CASSSSPSSYNEQFF.

This chain links TRBV2 with TRBJ1-3; D is perhaps TRBD1 (6 bases). V shed 6 bases and J shed 4 bases, with 16 bases lying between them. Germline V lookup: CDR1 SNHLY, CDR2 FYNNEI. The CDR3 covers 15 residues. DNA for the CDR3: TGTGCCAGCAGCGAGGGGCCGACAGGAGGAAACACCATATATTTT. Amino acid sequence: CASSEGPTGGNTIYF.

This CDR3 is CAISLERGNNQPQHF. The DNA of the CDR3 is TGTGCCATCAGCTTGGAGAGAGGGAACAATCAGCCCCAGCATTTT. The rearrangement uses TRBV10-3 and TRBJ1-5; D uncertain. CDR1 and CDR2 (germline): ENHRY, SYGVKD. CDR3 length: 15 amino acids. Trimming cost V 6 bases and J 3 bases, with 15 bases left between them.

The J gene is TRBJ1-5, the V gene TRBV6-6; 7 bases line up with TRBD1. The CDR3 sequence is 14 residues long. V lost 7 bases and J lost 4; bases outside the gene matches: 7. The germline V gene has CDR1 MNHNY and CDR2 SVGAGI (reference sequence). The CDR3 region has the DNA TGTGCCAGCACCACAGGGGTCCGAAATCAGCCCCAGCATTTT. Translating it yields CASTTGVRNQPQHF.

The rearrangement links TRBV5-4 to TRBJ2-1, with TRBD2 matching over 9 bases. Germline CDR1 and CDR2: SGHNT and YYREEE (reference sequence). V was clipped by 0 bases and J by 2 bases; unmatched bases: 3. This CDR3 is built from 16 residues. CDR3 residues: CASSLELAGTYNEQFF. The DNA of the CDR3 is TGTGCCAGCAGCTTGGAACTAGCGGGCACCTACAATGAGCAGTTCTTC.